Given below is one T cell receptor (beta chain) in context. The CDR3 is 14 residues long. The data stem from a study of cytomegalovirus exposure and HLA in healthy donors. Vbeta (60) and Jbeta (13) primers were used in the PCR. Some clones are missing from TCRdb's copy, which holds only in-frame ones; the method was immunoSEQ multiplex PCR. The profile shows about 150,000 clones, around 78% of them singletons. The TCR was taken from a middle-aged woman in good health and CMV-seropositive. The sample comprised PBMCs. The rearrangement joins TRBV1 to TRBJ2-5; the table's D call TRBD2 went unverified against the DNA. TRBV1 is a documented pseudogene. The CDR3 DNA follows: TGCACCAGCACCGACTTAGCCCAACAAGAGACCCAGTACTTC. It encodes CTSTDLAQQETQYF.